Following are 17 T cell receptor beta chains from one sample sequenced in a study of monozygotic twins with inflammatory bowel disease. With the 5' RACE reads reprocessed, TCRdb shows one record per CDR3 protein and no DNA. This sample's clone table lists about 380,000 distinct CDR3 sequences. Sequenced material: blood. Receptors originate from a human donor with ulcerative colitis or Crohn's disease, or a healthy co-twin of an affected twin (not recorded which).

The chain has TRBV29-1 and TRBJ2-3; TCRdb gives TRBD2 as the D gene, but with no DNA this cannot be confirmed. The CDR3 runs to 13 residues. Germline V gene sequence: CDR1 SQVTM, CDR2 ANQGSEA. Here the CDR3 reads CSGRLAGADTQYF.

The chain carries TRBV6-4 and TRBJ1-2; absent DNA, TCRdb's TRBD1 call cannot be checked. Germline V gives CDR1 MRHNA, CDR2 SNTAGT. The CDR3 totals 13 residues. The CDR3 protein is CASRGGTGNGYTF.

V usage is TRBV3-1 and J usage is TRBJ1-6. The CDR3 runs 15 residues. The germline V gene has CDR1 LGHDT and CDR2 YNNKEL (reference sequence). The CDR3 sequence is CASRSRTGRNSPLHF.

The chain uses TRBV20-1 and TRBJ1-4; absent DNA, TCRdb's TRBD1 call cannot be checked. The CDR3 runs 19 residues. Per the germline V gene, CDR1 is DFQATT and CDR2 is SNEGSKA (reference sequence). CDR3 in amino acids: CSARVTRGRFSDSNEKLFF.

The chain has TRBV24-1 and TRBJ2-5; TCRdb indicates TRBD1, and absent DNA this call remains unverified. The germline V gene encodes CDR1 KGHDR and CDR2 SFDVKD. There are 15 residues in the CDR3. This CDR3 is CATSDPPGGRETQYF.

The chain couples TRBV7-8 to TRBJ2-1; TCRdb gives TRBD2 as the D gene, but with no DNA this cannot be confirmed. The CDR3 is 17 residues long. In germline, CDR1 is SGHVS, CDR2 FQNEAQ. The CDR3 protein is CASSAKALARYYNEQFF.

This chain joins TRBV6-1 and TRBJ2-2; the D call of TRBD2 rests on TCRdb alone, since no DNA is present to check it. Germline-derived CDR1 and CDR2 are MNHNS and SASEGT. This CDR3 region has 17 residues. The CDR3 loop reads CASSPKPGLVGTGELFF.

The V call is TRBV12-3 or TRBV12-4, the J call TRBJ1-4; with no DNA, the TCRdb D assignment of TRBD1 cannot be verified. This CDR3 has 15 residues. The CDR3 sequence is CASRHHGTGNEKLFF.

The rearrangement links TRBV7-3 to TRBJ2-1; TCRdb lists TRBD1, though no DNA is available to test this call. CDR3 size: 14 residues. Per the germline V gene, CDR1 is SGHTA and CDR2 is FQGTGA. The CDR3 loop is CASSLGRGGYEQFF. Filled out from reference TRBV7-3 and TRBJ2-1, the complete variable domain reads GAGVSQTPSNKVTEKGKYVELRCDPISGHTALYWYRQSLGQGPEFLIYFQGTGAADDSGLPNDRFFAVRPEGSVSTLKIQRTERGDSAVYLCASSLGRGGYEQFFGPGTRLTVL.

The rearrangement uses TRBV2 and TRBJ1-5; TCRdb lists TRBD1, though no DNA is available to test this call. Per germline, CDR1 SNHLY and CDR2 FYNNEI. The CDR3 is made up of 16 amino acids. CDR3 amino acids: CASRFMSGGGNQPQHF.

The CDR3 sequence: CASSLAQDGTYGYTF. This sequence joins TRBV7-2 and TRBJ1-2; TCRdb selects TRBD1, and the lack of DNA leaves this call unchecked. The CDR3 is 15 amino acids. Germline V gene data show CDR1 as SGHTA and CDR2 as FQGNSA.

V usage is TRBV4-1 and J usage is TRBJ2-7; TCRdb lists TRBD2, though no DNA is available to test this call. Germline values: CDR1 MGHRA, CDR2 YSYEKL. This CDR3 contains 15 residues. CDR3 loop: CASSQRAGGRYEQYF.

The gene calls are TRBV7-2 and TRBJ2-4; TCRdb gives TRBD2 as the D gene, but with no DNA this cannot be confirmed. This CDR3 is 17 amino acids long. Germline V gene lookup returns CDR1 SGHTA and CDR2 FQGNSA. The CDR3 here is CASSLVPSGGPDNIQYF.

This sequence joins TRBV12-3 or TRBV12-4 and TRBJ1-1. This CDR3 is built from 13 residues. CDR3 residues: CASSPLGLAEAFF.

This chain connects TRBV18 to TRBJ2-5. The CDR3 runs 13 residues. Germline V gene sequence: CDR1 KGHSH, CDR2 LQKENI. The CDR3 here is CASSPQWGETQYF.

CDR3 residues: CASSLVYDRPYEQYF. The J gene is TRBJ2-7, the V gene TRBV5-1; the TCRdb call, TRBD1, lacks DNA for checking. CDR3 length: 15 residues. Germline V gene data show CDR1 as SGHRS and CDR2 as YFSETQ.

CDR3 in amino acids: CASSPRGISTRNSPLHF. The V and J genes are TRBV7-2 and TRBJ1-6; the D call of TRBD1 rests on TCRdb alone, since no DNA is present to check it. Per germline, CDR1 SGHTA and CDR2 FQGNSA. This CDR3 has 17 residues.